A single sample is the source of the 8 T cell receptor beta chains below, sequenced in a study of blood T cell repertoires in COVID-19. Profiling relied on immunoSEQ multiplex PCR, and the TCRdb table lists in-frame clones only, not all of them. Of roughly 14,000 clones listed, roughly nine tenths were seen once; the top ten hold about 15%. Sequenced input: peripheral blood. Source of these receptors: a man aged 45-60 years with active COVID-19.

J is TRBJ1-2 and V is TRBV9; D remains unclear. From germline, CDR1 is SGDLS and CDR2 YYNGEE. The length of the CDR3 is 15 residues. V was shortened by 0 bases and J by 6 bases, with 15 bases between the two germline ends. The DNA for the CDR3 is TGTGCCAGCAGCGTAGCTCCCCAGAAATCCGATGGCTACACCTTC. Its translation: CASSVAPQKSDGYTF.

The chain has TRBV6-2 or TRBV6-3 and TRBJ2-7; D perhaps matches TRBD1 (5 bases). CDR3 length: 11 residues. V lost 5 bases and J 6 bases, leaving 8 bases between the germline ends. CDR1 is MNHEY, CDR2 SVGEGT, per germline. For the CDR3, the DNA is TGTGCCAGCAGTGACAGTGGCGAGCAGTACTTC. Translation: CASSDSGEQYF.

The gene calls are TRBV19 and TRBJ2-2; 7 bases agree with TRBD1. V lost 3 bases, J lost 5 bases, and 9 bases stayed unmatched. The CDR3 spans 16 residues. CDR1 and CDR2 (germline): LNHDA, SQIVND (reference sequence). DNA of the CDR3: TGTGCCAGTAGTATGGCTACAGGGGCCAAGACCGGGGAGCTGTTTTTT. It specifies CASSMATGAKTGELFF.

The chain carries TRBV11-3 and TRBJ2-4, with TRBD1 identical over 8 bases. The trim removed 5 bases at V and 9 bases at J, leaving 9 bases unmatched. This CDR3 spans 14 amino acids. CDR1 SGHNT and CDR2 YENEEA come from the germline V gene. Written as DNA, the CDR3 is TGTGCCAGCAGCGCCGACAGGGGACGAAGCATTCAGTACTTC. This translates into CASSADRGRSIQYF.

This chain joins TRBV28 and TRBJ2-1; D call uncertain. CDR1 is MDHEN, CDR2 SYDVKM, per germline. The CDR3 consists of 16 residues. Trimming removed 3 bases at V and 0 bases at J, with 12 bases between. The CDR3 protein is CASSFMQPSSYNEQFF. The DNA for the CDR3 is TGTGCCAGCAGTTTCATGCAGCCTAGCTCCTACAATGAGCAGTTCTTC.

This clone was recorded once. The rearrangement links TRBV11-3 to TRBJ1-1; D uncertain. The germline gives CDR1 SGHNT, CDR2 YENEEA. The V end lost 3 bases, the J end lost 5 bases, and 13 bases lay between the germline ends. This CDR3 is 14 amino acids long. CDR3 DNA: TGTGCCAGCAGCTTCCCGGGGATACGGACTGAAGCTTTCTTT. Amino acids: CASSFPGIRTEAFF.

This rearrangement joins TRBV24-1 to TRBJ1-5, with D possibly matching TRBD1 (6 bases). V lost 9 bases and J lost 1, with 12 bases in between. This CDR3 has 14 residues. CDR1 is KGHDR, CDR2 SFDVKD, per germline. Written as DNA, the CDR3 is TGTGCCACCGGGGGCGATCGGAGCAATCAGCCCCAGCATTTT. Protein product: CATGGDRSNQPQHF.

V is TRBV12-5 and J is TRBJ2-5; the match to TRBD2 covers 9 bases. CDR1 and CDR2 (germline): LGHNT, FRNRAP. The CDR3 has 22 amino acids. The V gene end was trimmed by 0 bases and the J gene end by 0 bases; junction bases not matched to a gene: 20. CDR3 nucleotide sequence: TGTGCTAGTGGTTTGGTTTGGAGGGGTCTAGCGGGACACAGAAAGTACCAAGAGACCCAGTACTTC. Translated: CASGLVWRGLAGHRKYQETQYF.